These T cell receptor beta chains were read from a single sample in a study of CD8+CD57+ T cells in acquired aplastic anemia. From the reads, TCRdb called clonotypes with MiXCR, one entry per CDR3 protein. The top ten clones hold around 1.3% of a sample with 300,000 or so distinct CDR3 sequences, under 65% of them seen once. Material: sorted CD4+, CD8+, or CD8+CD57+ T cells (not recorded which) from PBMCs. All receptors derive from a human donor with aplastic anemia. Each CDR3 is given with its conserved first and last residue. A D gene is named only where the DNA matches it firmly. Where a row states a size, it is once, few, many or the class of an expanded clone; other rows omit it.

j_call clone_size v_call d_call cdr3_aa cdr3_nt
TRBJ2-5 - TRBV7-2 - CASSLARLNSYEQYQETQYF TGTGCCAGCAGCTTAGCCCGACTCAACTCCTACGAGCAGTACCAAGAGACCCAGTACTTC
TRBJ1-6 many TRBV18 - CASSPQVARGGRSPLHF TGTGCCAGCTCACCACAAGTAGCCAGGGGAGGACGCTCACCCCTCCACTTT
TRBJ2-3 - TRBV9 TRBD2 CASSVQTSGGTDTQYF TGTGCCAGCAGCGTCCAGACTAGCGGGGGCACAGATACGCAGTATTTT
TRBJ1-6 - TRBV2 - CASSELRGSSYNSPLHF TGTGCCAGCAGTGAGCTCCGGGGAAGCTCCTATAATTCACCCCTCCACTTT
TRBJ2-1 - TRBV2 TRBD2 CASSEAILAGGADNEQFF TGTGCCAGCAGTGAAGCAATACTAGCGGGAGGGGCTGACAATGAGCAGTTCTTC
TRBJ2-3 - TRBV7-6 TRBD2 CASSPLAVVSDTQYF TGTGCCAGCAGCCCTCTAGCGGTGGTATCAGATACGCAGTATTTT
TRBJ1-1 many TRBV7-9 - CASSWWGQNTEAFF TGTGCCAGCAGCTGGTGGGGGCAGAACACTGAAGCTTTCTTT
TRBJ2-3 - TRBV5-5 - CAISPGTPSTDTQYF TGTGCCATCAGTCCCGGGACACCGAGCACAGATACGCAGTATTTT
TRBJ1-5 - TRBV20-1 - CSAKTGTTQPQHF TGCAGTGCTAAGACCGGGACAACTCAGCCCCAGCATTTT
TRBJ2-7 - TRBV11-1 - CASSSRLRGEQYF TGTGCCAGCAGCTCTAGGCTAAGGGGCGAGCAGTACTTC
TRBJ2-7 - TRBV12-3/TRBV12-4 - CASTDRTEQYF TGTGCCAGCACCGATCGGACAGAGCAGTACTTC
TRBJ1-5 - TRBV20-1 TRBD1 CSASPGTGAGNQPQHF TGCAGTGCTAGTCCCGGGACAGGGGCGGGCAATCAGCCCCAGCATTTT
TRBJ2-7 many TRBV12-3/TRBV12-4 TRBD2 CASSARRASGKDYEQYF TGTGCCAGCAGTGCACGGCGGGCTAGCGGGAAAGATTACGAGCAGTACTTC
TRBJ1-6 many TRBV6-5 - CASKNLNSPLHF TGTGCCAGCAAAAACCTTAATTCACCCCTCCACTTT
TRBJ2-6 - TRBV19 TRBD1 CASSRTGLGANVLTF TGTGCCAGTAGTAGGACAGGCCTTGGGGCCAACGTCCTGACTTTC
TRBJ2-5 few TRBV24-1 - CATSESGLGETQYF TGTGCCACCAGTGAGTCAGGGCTTGGGGAGACCCAGTACTTC
TRBJ2-7 few TRBV18 - CASSPNLQGATHEQYF TGTGCCAGCTCACCCAACCTACAGGGTGCCACCCACGAGCAGTACTTC
TRBJ2-5 few TRBV7-2 TRBD1 CASSPGQGKDQETQYF TGTGCCAGCAGCCCAGGACAGGGTAAGGACCAAGAGACCCAGTACTTC
TRBJ2-3 - TRBV11-3 - CASSTRSADTQYF TGTGCCAGCAGCACACGGAGCGCAGATACGCAGTATTTT
TRBJ2-1 many TRBV5-1 TRBD2 CASSLGLAGVSEQFF TGCGCCAGCAGCTTGGGGCTAGCGGGAGTTAGTGAGCAGTTCTTC
TRBJ2-5 - TRBV11-2 - CASSLVGSPETQYF TGTGCCAGCAGCTTAGTCGGCTCCCCGGAGACCCAGTACTTC
TRBJ2-1 - TRBV20-1 - CSARPPAVGYNEQFF TGCAGTGCTAGACCCCCTGCGGTAGGCTACAATGAGCAGTTCTTC
TRBJ2-7 - TRBV7-3 - CASSLAGYTYEQYF TGTGCCAGCAGCTTAGCGGGGTACACCTACGAGCAGTACTTC
TRBJ2-3 once TRBV7-6 - CASSLAVTTDTQYF TGTGCCAGCAGCTTAGCCGTAACCACAGATACGCAGTATTTT
TRBJ1-6 few TRBV7-2 - CASSLGTVNSPLHF TGTGCCAGCAGCTTAGGGACAGTTAATTCACCCCTCCACTTT
TRBJ2-3 - TRBV7-9 TRBD2 CASRAPSGSTDTQYF TGTGCCAGCAGAGCCCCTAGCGGGAGCACAGATACGCAGTATTTT
TRBJ2-1 - TRBV24-1 - CATSHHSYNEQFF TGTGCCACCAGTCACCACTCCTACAATGAGCAGTTCTTC
TRBJ2-5 many TRBV7-9 - CASSSGELAPQETQYF TGTGCCAGCAGCTCCGGGGAGCTAGCCCCGCAAGAGACCCAGTACTTC
TRBJ2-1 many TRBV6-1 - CATHSASYNEQFF TGTGCCACCCACTCAGCGTCCTACAATGAGCAGTTCTTC
TRBJ1-6 many TRBV5-8 - CASSLEQGINSPLHF TGTGCCAGCAGCTTGGAACAGGGTATCAATTCACCCCTCCACTTT
TRBJ1-2 - TRBV5-6 - CASSLPGVNYGYTF TGTGCCAGCAGCTTGCCAGGGGTTAACTATGGCTACACCTTC
TRBJ1-2 - TRBV6-1 - CASSHEDGPNYGYTF TGTGCCAGCAGTCATGAGGACGGGCCTAACTATGGCTACACCTTC
TRBJ2-3 - TRBV5-4 TRBD1 CASSPLTGGTDTQYF TGTGCCAGCTCACCACTGACAGGGGGCACAGATACGCAGTATTTT
TRBJ1-6 - TRBV4-1 - CASSQFVFGDSPLHF TGCGCCAGCAGCCAATTTGTCTTCGGGGATTCACCCCTCCACTTT
TRBJ2-2 - TRBV7-2 - CASSLAGMAWELFF TGTGCCAGCAGCTTAGCGGGGATGGCCTGGGAGCTGTTTTTT
TRBJ2-6 - TRBV20-1 TRBD1 CSASPGQGASGANVLTF TGCAGTGCTAGCCCGGGACAGGGTGCCTCTGGGGCCAACGTCCTGACTTTC
TRBJ1-2 once TRBV2 - CASRGADYGYTF TGTGCCAGCCGGGGGGCAGACTATGGCTACACCTTC
TRBJ1-1 many TRBV2 TRBD1 CASSRQGSTEAFF TGTGCCAGCAGTCGACAGGGGAGTACTGAAGCTTTCTTT
TRBJ2-2 - TRBV24-1 - CATSDPGPPGELFF TGTGCCACCAGTGATCCAGGTCCGCCCGGGGAGCTGTTTTTT
TRBJ2-1 - TRBV19 - CTSSTTSFSSYEQFF TGTACCAGTAGTACAACTAGCTTCTCAAGCTACGAGCAGTTCTTC
TRBJ2-7 - TRBV5-1 TRBD1 CASSRTGVYEQYF TGCGCCAGCAGCCGGACAGGGGTCTACGAGCAGTACTTC
TRBJ2-7 many TRBV20-1 TRBD2 CSARASGGKFEQYF TGCAGTGCTAGAGCTAGCGGGGGAAAGTTCGAGCAGTACTTC